This record covers a single T cell receptor (beta chain). Its specificity is unknown. Losses at the gene ends were 6 bases for V and 0 bases for J; bases not matched to a gene: 7. The CDR3 length is 16 residues. The germline gives CDR1 MGHDK, CDR2 SYGVNS. The record originates from a study of cytomegalovirus exposure and HLA in healthy donors. Looking at the study overall: A subsequent analysis reported that the 100 to 150 validation repertoires were produced on the same platform that had also been used for the 600 to 700 first-cohort repertoires.

Overall study results and limits: Reports described diagnosis of cytomegalovirus status by the classifier as highly specific and sensitive.

Only in-frame clones appear in the TCRdb table, and some are missing; sequencing was by immunoSEQ multiplex PCR. The data contain about 56,000 clones, roughly nine tenths of them singletons. The receptor comes from a woman aged 18 to 35 in good health and CMV-seronegative. This chain uses TRBV25-1 with TRBJ2-2; 7 positions match TRBD2. Sample: PBMCs. CDR3 coding DNA: TGTGCCAGCAGCCCCTGGGGAGGGACGAACACCGGGGAGCTGTTTTTT. It specifies CASSPWGGTNTGELFF.